Listed below are T cell receptor beta chains from one sample, sequenced in a study of control samples from healthy donors and cancer patients. Repertoires were generated with immunoSEQ multiplex PCR, while TCRdb's copy carries only in-frame clones and drops some. The data show roughly 68,000 clones, 75% to 85% seen once. Sequenced material: blood. The receptor source for this set is a man in his fifties or sixties in good health. Each CDR3 is given without its conserved first and last residue.

v_call cdr3_aa
TRBV5-4 ASSLPLAGGPNEQF
TRBV9 ASSVGGQSNEQF
TRBV6-5 ASSYKGGGGAQY
TRBV7-2 ASSPSVSTDTQY
TRBV18 ASSGTGATSNQPQH
TRBV7-8 ASSLDDGRGIGGYT
TRBV3-1/TRBV3-2 ASSQVLGRSLNYGYT
TRBV5-8 ASSLVRGEKLF
TRBV19 ASSLGRNTEAF
TRBV7-2 ASSLAITDTQY
TRBV6-5 ASSPRGGTYEQY
TRBV9 ASSGGDRGNYGYT
TRBV10-3 AIRPGQGTQDSYNEQF
TRBV11-2 ASSLAGAGELF
TRBV28 ASSFVGSTQY
TRBV6-5 ASDHNINQPQH
TRBV5-1 ASSLEAKPNEKLF
TRBV3-1/TRBV3-2 ASSQGTSRWGTDTQY
TRBV11-1 ASSRGQASYEQY
TRBV19 ATSRASGGVNEQF
TRBV11-2 ASSFATSGSSNEQF
TRBV4-1 ASSREENQPQH
TRBV11-2 ASSLGAGTLAKNIQY
TRBV5-5 ASGRQGGIYEQY
TRBV6-1 ASSEAGGRGGADTQY
TRBV6-5 ASTKQGHTEAF
TRBV2 ASRTGTTTGELF
TRBV5-1 ASTGGSNTGELF
TRBV6-6 ASRSGNTEAF
TRBV14 ASSQDYWEETQY
TRBV18 ASSPNSGGYNEQF
TRBV12-3/TRBV12-4 ASSGSYEQY
TRBV4-3 ASSQDSGVSYNEQF
TRBV7-9 ASSPDRGPRWGEAF
TRBV6-2/TRBV6-3 ASSYSTTGDKNIQY
TRBV13 ASSLEVSETLNYTDTQY
TRBV5-1 ASSASGGSYNEQF
TRBV27 ASSPLTGTGSLYGYT
TRBV7-2 ASSRTGSSYEQY
TRBV19 ASAHNGASTDTQY
TRBV7-7 ASSLSRTDEETQY
TRBV7-8 ASSLGRLVADTQY
TRBV7-7 ASSSTGTEQF
TRBV28 ASTPGGSRLDPD
TRBV5-1 ASSLNPAGVNNEQF
TRBV28 ASSLTTGHQPQH
TRBV2 ASSRPGTRYEQY
TRBV6-2/TRBV6-3 ASSWWTSGRSGSTDTQY
TRBV6-6 ASSKRVGKTGELF
TRBV11-2 ASSFMRTYNEQF
TRBV29-1 SVGSGGRWTEAF
TRBV7-9 ASRLPGLADPKEQY
TRBV6-2/TRBV6-3 ASSYPLGRDLISEQY
TRBV2 ASSERGGLTYEQY
TRBV6-6 ASSYSGANTEAF